A selection of T cell receptor beta chains follows, all from one sample in a study of Ad26.COV2.S vaccination and SARS-CoV-2 variants. TCRdb keeps only in-frame clones here, not all; method: immunoSEQ multiplex PCR. Of some 480,000 clones detected, around nine tenths appear once; the ten largest clones hold roughly 13%. The sample consisted of peripheral blood, taken in a trial of Ad26.COV2.S vaccine versus placebo. These receptors all come from a person aged 18-60 years who received the Ad26.COV2.S COVID-19 vaccine or a placebo. Each CDR3 is given with its conserved first and last residue. D genes are given only for firm matches. Clone size is given for some rows only: seen once, a few or many times, or a class if the clone is expanded.

v_gene,j_gene,d_gene,abundance,CDR3aa,CDR3nt
TRBV15,TRBJ2-5,TRBD2,NA,CATSRIPGGETQYF,TGTGCCACCAGCAGGATTCCGGGGGGGGAGACCCAGTACTTC
TRBV7-9,TRBJ1-4,TRBD1,few,CASSVTGEKLFF,TGTGCCAGCAGCGTGACAGGGGAGAAACTGTTTTTT
TRBV28,TRBJ1-5,TRBD1,few,CASSFGDRDNQPQHF,TGTGCCAGCAGTTTCGGGGACAGGGACAATCAGCCCCAGCATTTT
TRBV28,TRBJ1-1,TRBD1,NA,CASSPGGAVNTEAFF,TGTGCCAGCAGTCCAGGGGGGGCCGTGAACACTGAAGCTTTCTTT
TRBV7-2,TRBJ2-1,NA,NA,CASSFRHSTYNEQFF,TGTGCCAGCAGCTTTCGACACTCTACCTACAATGAGCAGTTCTTC
TRBV14,TRBJ2-3,TRBD2,NA,CASSRTSLTDTQYF,TGTGCCAGCAGCCGGACTAGCCTCACAGATACGCAGTATTTT
TRBV7-8,TRBJ1-5,NA,NA,CASSLIGSSQPQHF,TGTGCCAGCAGCTTAATCGGATCGTCTCAGCCCCAGCATTTT
TRBV19,TRBJ2-2,TRBD2,NA,CASSMLAGVNTGELFF,TGTGCCAGTAGTATGCTCGCGGGAGTAAACACCGGGGAGCTGTTTTTT
TRBV5-6,TRBJ2-5,TRBD1,once,CASSEGQGRTQYF,TGTGCCAGCAGCGAGGGACAGGGAAGGACCCAGTACTTC
TRBV11-2,TRBJ1-3,NA,NA,CASSLNSGNTIYF,TGTGCCAGCAGCTTAAACTCTGGAAACACCATATATTTT
TRBV11-3,TRBJ1-1,TRBD1,NA,CASSTGQGNTEAFF,TGTGCCAGCAGCACGGGACAGGGGAACACTGAAGCTTTCTTT